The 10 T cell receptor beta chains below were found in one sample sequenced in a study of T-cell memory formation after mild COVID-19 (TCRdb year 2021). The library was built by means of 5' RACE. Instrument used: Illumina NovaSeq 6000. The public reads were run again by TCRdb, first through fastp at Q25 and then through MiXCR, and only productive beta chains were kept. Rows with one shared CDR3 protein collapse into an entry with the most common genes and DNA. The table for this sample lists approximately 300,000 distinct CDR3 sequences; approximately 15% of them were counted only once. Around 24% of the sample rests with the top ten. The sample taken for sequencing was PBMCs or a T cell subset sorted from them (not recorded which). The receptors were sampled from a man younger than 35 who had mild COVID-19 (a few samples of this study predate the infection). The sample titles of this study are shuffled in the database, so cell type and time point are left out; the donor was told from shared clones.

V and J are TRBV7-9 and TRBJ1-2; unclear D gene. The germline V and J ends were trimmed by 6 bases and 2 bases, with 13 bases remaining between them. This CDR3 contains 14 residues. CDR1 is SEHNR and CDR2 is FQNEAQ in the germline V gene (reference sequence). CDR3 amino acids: CASSRRGRNYGYTF. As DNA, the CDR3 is TGTGCCAGCAGTCGTCGGGGTCGGAACTATGGCTACACCTTC.

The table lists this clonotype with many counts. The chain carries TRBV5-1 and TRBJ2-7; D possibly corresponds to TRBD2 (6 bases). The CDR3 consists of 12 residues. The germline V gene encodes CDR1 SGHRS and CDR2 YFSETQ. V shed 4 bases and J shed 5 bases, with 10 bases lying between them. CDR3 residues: CASSRGSDEQYF. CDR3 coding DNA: TGCGCCAGCAGCCGGGGGTCCGACGAGCAGTACTTC. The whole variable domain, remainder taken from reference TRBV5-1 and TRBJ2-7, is KAGVTQTPRYLIKTRGQQVTLSCSPISGHRSVSWYQQTPGQGLQFLFEYFSETQRNKGNFPGRFSGRQFSNSRSEMNVSTLELGDSALYLCASSRGSDEQYFGPGTRLTVT.

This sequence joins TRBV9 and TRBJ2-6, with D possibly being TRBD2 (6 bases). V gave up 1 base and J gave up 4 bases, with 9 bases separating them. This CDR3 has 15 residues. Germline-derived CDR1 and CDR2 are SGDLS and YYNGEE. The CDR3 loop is CASSVRGNGANVLTF. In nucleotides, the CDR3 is TGTGCCAGCAGCGTACGGGGGAACGGGGCCAACGTCCTGACTTTC.

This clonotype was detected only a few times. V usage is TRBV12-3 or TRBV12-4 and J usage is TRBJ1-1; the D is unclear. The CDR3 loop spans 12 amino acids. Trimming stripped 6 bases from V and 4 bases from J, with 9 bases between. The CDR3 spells CASRTLGTEAFF. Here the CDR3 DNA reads TGTGCCAGCAGAACGTTGGGCACTGAAGCTTTCTTT.

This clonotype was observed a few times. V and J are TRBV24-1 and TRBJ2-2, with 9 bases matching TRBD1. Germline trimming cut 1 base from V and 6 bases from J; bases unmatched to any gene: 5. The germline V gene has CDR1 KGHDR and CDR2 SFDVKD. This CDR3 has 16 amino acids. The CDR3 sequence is CATSDFLGQGAGELFF. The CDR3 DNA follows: TGTGCCACCAGTGATTTCCTGGGACAGGGTGCCGGGGAGCTGTTTTTT.

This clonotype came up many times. The DNA for the CDR3 is TGTGCCAGCAGCCGGGACCCTATTCTGGCAGATACGCAGTATTTT. It encodes CASSRDPILADTQYF. J is TRBJ2-3 and V is TRBV7-8; D may match TRBD1 or TRBD2 (5 bases each). The CDR3 sequence is 15 residues long. Trimming pared 5 bases from V and 4 bases from J, leaving 16 bases between. CDR1 is SGHVS and CDR2 is FQNEAQ in the germline V gene.

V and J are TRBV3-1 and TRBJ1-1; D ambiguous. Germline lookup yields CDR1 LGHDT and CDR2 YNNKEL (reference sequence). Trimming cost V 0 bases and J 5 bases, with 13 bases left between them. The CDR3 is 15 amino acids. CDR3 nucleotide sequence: TGTGCCAGCAGCCAAGATCTGGGAGTCAGGACTGAAGCTTTCTTT. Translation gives CASSQDLGVRTEAFF.

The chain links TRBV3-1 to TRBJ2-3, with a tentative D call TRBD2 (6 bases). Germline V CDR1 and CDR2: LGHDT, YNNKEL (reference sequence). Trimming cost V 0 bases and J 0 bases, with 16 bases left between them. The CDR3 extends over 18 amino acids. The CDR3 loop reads CASSQEEGIAESTDTQYF. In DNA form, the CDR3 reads TGTGCCAGCAGCCAAGAAGAGGGGATAGCGGAAAGCACAGATACGCAGTATTTT.

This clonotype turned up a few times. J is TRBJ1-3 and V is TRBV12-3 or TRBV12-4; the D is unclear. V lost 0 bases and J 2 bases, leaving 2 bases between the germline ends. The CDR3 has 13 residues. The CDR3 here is CASSLAAGNTIYF. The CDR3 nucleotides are TGTGCCAGCAGTTTAGCGGCTGGAAACACCATATATTTT.

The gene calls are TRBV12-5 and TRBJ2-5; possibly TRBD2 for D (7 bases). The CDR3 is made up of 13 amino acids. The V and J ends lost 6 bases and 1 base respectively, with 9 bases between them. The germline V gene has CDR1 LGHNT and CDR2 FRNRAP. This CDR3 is CASGRGAQETQYF. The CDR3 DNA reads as TGTGCTAGTGGCCGGGGGGCCCAAGAGACCCAGTACTTC.